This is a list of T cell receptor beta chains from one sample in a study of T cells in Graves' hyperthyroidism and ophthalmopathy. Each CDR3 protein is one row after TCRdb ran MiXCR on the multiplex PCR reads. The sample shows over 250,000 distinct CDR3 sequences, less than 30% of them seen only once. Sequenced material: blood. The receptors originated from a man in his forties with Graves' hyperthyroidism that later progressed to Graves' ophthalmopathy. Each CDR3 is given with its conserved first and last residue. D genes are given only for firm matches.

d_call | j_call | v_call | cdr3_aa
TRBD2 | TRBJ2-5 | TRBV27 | CASSSPLAGGDETQYF
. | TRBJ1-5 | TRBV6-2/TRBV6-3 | CASSYSLSELPQHF
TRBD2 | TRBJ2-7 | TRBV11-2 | CASSLFMREATYEQYF
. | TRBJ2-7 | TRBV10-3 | CAISESDKPYEQYF
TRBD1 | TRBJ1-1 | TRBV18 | CASSPRRGGLAEAFF
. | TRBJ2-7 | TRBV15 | CATSREDEQYF
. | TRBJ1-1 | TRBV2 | CASSSPAPEAFF
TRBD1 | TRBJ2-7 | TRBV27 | CASSTNRDRHSGQYF
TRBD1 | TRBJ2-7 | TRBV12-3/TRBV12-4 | CASSLQTGAVEQYF
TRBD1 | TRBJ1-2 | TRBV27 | CASSPNPTGVGYGYTF
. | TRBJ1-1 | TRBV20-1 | CSASRQGTEAFF
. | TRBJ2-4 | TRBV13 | CASPTRDNENIQYF
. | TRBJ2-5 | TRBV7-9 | CASSPGGVGTQYF
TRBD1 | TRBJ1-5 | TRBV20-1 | CSATDRGSGNQPQHF
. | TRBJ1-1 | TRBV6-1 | CASRSPRFVGNTEAFF
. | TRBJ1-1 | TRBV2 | CASSVKNTEAFF
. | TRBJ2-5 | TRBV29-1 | CSVLAGETQYF
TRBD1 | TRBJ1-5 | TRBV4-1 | CASSPRQGEQPQHF
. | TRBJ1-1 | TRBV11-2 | CASSLSRREMNTEAFF
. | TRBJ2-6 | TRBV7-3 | CASSLTSGSGANVLTF
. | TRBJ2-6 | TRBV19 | CASSMAGRSGANVLTF
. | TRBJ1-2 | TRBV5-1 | CASSFGVSSGRWGYGYTF
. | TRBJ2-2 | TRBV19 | CASSILPPGELFF
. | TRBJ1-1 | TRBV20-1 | CSASRGNTEAFF
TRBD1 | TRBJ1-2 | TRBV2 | CASGTGISGYTF
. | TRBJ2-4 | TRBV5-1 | CASSLGTTAKSIQYF
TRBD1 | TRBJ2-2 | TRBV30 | CAWSPRTGRTGELFF
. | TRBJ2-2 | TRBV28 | CASSFLLGSGELFF
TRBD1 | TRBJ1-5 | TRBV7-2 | CASSLGQGNNQPQHF
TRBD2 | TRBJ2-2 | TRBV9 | CASSGQLAGGELFF
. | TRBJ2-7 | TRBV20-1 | CSANPGNSGQYF
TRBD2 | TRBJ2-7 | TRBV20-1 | CSARGAGDDEQYF
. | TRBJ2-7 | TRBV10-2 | CASSEWETGEGDEQYF
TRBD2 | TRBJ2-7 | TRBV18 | CASSSLAGEYEQYF
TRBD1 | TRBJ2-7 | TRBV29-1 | CSVGTGQGHEQYF
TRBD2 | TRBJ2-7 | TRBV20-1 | CSARSRTSGRLVGPEQYF
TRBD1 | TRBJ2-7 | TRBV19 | CASSARDRGVYEQYF
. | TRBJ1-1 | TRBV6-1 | CASSEIANTEAFF
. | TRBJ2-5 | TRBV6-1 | CASSEQGRWETQYF
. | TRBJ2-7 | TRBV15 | CATSSDTDEQYF
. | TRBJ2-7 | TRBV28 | CASSLEYTYEQYF
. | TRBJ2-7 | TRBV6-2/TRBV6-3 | CASIGAAESSYEQYF
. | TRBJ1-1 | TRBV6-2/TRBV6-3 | CASSLNKPNTEAFF
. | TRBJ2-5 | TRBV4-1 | CASSQGFQETQYF
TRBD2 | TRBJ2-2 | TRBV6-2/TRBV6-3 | CASSPGTSGTGELFF
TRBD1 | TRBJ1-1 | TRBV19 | CASSKGTGSMNTEAFF
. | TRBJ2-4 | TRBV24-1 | CATSSGAKNIQYF
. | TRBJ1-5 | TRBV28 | CASSLVVWVGHQPQHF
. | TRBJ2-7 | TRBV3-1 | CASSHGGTLFYEQYF
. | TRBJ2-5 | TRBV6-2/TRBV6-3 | CASSEVRETQYF
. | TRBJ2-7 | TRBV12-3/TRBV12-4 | CASSLAQGTHYEQYF
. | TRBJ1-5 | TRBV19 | CASSNGQPQHF
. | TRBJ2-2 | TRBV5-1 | CASSLAGSNTGELFF
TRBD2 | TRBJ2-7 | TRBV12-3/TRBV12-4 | CASTLGTRSYEQYF
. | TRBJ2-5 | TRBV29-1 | CSVPGVAETQYF
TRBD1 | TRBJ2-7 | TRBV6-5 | CASSPDRYYEQYF
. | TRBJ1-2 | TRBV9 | CASSVDPPSVNGYTF
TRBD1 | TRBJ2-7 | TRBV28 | CASSYRDRGPGQYF
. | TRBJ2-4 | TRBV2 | CASSDGPIQYF
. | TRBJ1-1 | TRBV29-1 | CSDSGTEAFF